Each of the 5 T cell receptor beta chains below was sequenced from the same sample in a study of blood T cells in healthy people across ages. The authors ran a second PCR of about 6 to 11 cycles using a sample-barcoded 5' primer and a J-beta primer mix. MiXCR, run by TCRdb on the 5' RACE reads, gives a single entry per CDR3 protein. The profile covers about 1.8 million distinct CDR3 sequences, with around half appearing a single time and over 2% taken by the ten largest. Material for sequencing was blood. All receptors come from a woman between 40 and 55 years old in good health.

This clonotype was picked up a small number of times. The chain combines TRBV6-2 or TRBV6-3 with TRBJ2-4; the match to TRBD2 covers 7 bases. Germline loops: CDR1 MNHEY, CDR2 SVGEGT. V lost 8 bases and J lost 6; bases outside the gene matches: 1. This CDR3 comprises 11 residues. The CDR3 sequence is CASGGGNIQYF. For the CDR3, the DNA is TGTGCCAGCGGCGGGGGAAACATTCAGTACTTC.

In the case of this clonotype: A junction end diverges from the germline sequence, so it may reflect a read error. The chain carries TRBV27 and TRBJ1-1; tentative D call: TRBD1 (6 bases). This CDR3 has 13 amino acids. CDR1 MNHEY and CDR2 SMNVEV come from the germline V gene (reference sequence). The chain's CDR3 is CVSSFRGGTEAFF. DNA of the CDR3: TGTGTCAGCAGTTTCAGGGGAGGCACTGAAGCTTTCTTT.

The rearrangement links TRBV2 to TRBJ2-1, with D perhaps matching TRBD1 (5 bases). The CDR3 covers 15 residues. V lost 6 bases to trimming and J lost 7 bases, with 19 bases between them. Germline V gene sequence: CDR1 SNHLY, CDR2 FYNNEI. CDR3 loop: CASRPRGLDGNEQFF. CDR3 nucleotide sequence: TGTGCCAGCAGACCTAGGGGCCTGGATGGGAATGAGCAGTTCTTC.

This clonotype was picked up a small number of times. The V gene is TRBV29-1, the J gene TRBJ1-5; no definite D call. Between the trimmed V and J ends, which lost 4 bases and 0 bases, there was a span of 7 bases. CDR1 is SQVTM and CDR2 is ANQGSEA in the germline V gene. The CDR3 runs 13 residues. As DNA, the CDR3 is TGCAGCGTTGGGACGGATAGCAATCAGCCCCAGCATTTT. This gives the protein CSVGTDSNQPQHF.

The J gene is TRBJ2-3, the V gene TRBV29-1; D might be TRBD1 (6 bases). This CDR3 spans 16 amino acids. V was clipped by 0 bases and J by 0 bases, with 13 bases between them. Per the germline V gene, CDR1 is SQVTM and CDR2 is ANQGSEA. The CDR3 reads CSVEDWGRASTDTQYF. CDR3 nucleotide sequence: TGCAGCGTTGAAGATTGGGGGCGTGCTAGCACAGATACGCAGTATTTT.